This T cell receptor beta chain was documented in a study of regulatory T cells in long-lasting Graves disease. Findings and caveats of the study: Relative to newly diagnosed Graves' patients, persistent ones had lower TCR diversity.

Germline trimming cut 7 bases from V and 7 bases from J; bases unmatched to any gene: 7. Germline CDR1 reads MDHEN; CDR2 reads SYDVKM. The CDR3 sequence is 14 residues long. This clonotype has ten or more counts. Its antigen remains unidentified. Time point indicated: newly diagnosed GD, antithyroid drugs for less than 3 months. The authors made the TCR library using RNA they extracted from PBMCs. iRepertoire HTBI primers and Arm-PCR of CDR3 regions built TCR beta libraries. TCRdb reprocessed the multiplex PCR reads via MiXCR and lists one record per CDR3 protein. The sample includes about 420,000 distinct CDR3 sequences, roughly 17% seen only once; the top ten take about 23%. These data are also associated with another study on T cells in Graves' hyperthyroidism and ophthalmopathy. That publication notes: An absence of ophthalmopathy progression within 18 months meant stable Graves' hyperthyroidism. The HTBI primer set was used in a first-round RT-PCR of the TCR CDR3.

The clonotype was recovered from a woman aged 18-29 years with Graves disease. Material: peripheral blood mononuclear cells (PBMCs), obtained at new diagnosis, from a patient treated with antithyroid drugs. This chain uses TRBV28 with TRBJ2-2; 9 nucleotides line up with TRBD1. The CDR3 bases are TGTGCCAGCACCCCCGGGACAGGGAACGGGGAGCTGTTTTTT. Translated: CASTPGTGNGELFF. The full variable domain, in which reference TRBV28 and TRBJ2-2 provide the parts outside the CDR3, is DVKVTQSSRYLVKRTGEKVFLECVQDMDHENMFWYRQDPGLGLRLIYFSYDVKMKEKGDIPEGYSVSREKKERFSLILESASTNQTSMYLCASTPGTGNGELFFGEGSRLTVL.